A single sample is the source of the 4 T cell receptor beta chains below, sequenced in a study of T cell repertoires in cytomegalovirus infection. TCRdb re-called the reads with MiXCR, one entry per CDR3 protein. The sample gives approximately 990,000 distinct CDR3 sequences, about 33% of which show up once; around 15% is in the top ten. Their specific antigens are unknown. The sample was cultured CD8+ T cells from PBMCs, taken from culture after CMV antigen stimulation. The receptors here all came from a human donor in good health (CMV status not recorded). Some clones in this sample may be carry-over from other donors' samples.

This chain uses TRBV6-2 or TRBV6-3 with TRBJ2-3, with 12 bases fitting TRBD2. J was trimmed by 9 bases and V by 10 bases; bases with no gene match: 14. Germline V gene lookup returns CDR1 MNHEY and CDR2 SVGEGT. CDR3 length equals 15 residues. As DNA, the CDR3 is TGTGCCACCGCCGGACTAGCGGGGTTCTTACGGACGCAGTATTTT. Amino acids: CATAGLAGFLRTQYF.

The chain combines TRBV6-2 or TRBV6-3 with TRBJ2-4; 7 positions agree with TRBD1. CDR1 MNHEY and CDR2 SVGEGT come from the germline V gene. V lost 2 bases, J lost 1 base, and 8 bases stayed unmatched. The CDR3 sequence is 17 residues long. The CDR3 region has the DNA TGTGCCAGCAGTTACATTCCACCGGACAGGGCCAAAAACATTCAGTACTTC. Translation gives CASSYIPPDRAKNIQYF.

The V call is TRBV9, the J call TRBJ1-6; the match to TRBD1 covers 7 bases. The CDR3 is 20 amino acids. Looked up from germline, CDR1 is SGDLS and CDR2 is YYNGEE. J was trimmed by 0 bases and V by 0 bases; bases with no gene match: 12. The CDR3 DNA reads TGTGCCAGCAGCGTAGCCCCCGCAGGGGGAGCTAGCTCCTATAATTCACCCCTCCACTTT. This codes for CASSVAPAGGASSYNSPLHF.

The chain is built from TRBV2 and TRBJ1-1, with D possibly matching TRBD1 (6 bases). The V end was cut by 6 bases, the J end by 2 bases, with 16 bases between. This CDR3 spans 15 amino acids. Germline V lookup: CDR1 SNHLY, CDR2 FYNNEI. CDR3 DNA: TGTGCCAGCAGGGGTGGCAGGGGTGTCAACACTGAAGCTTTCTTT. Residues: CASRGGRGVNTEAFF.